This is a list of T cell receptor beta chains from one sample in a study of T cell responses to AZD1222 COVID-19 vaccine. Sequencing used immunoSEQ multiplex PCR; TCRdb keeps in-frame clones, though not all of them. The data show about 110,000 clones, more than 75% seen once. The sample consisted of peripheral blood, taken 28 days after the second AZD1222 dose. The receptors here all came from an adult who received the AZD1222 COVID-19 vaccine. CDR3s include the opening cysteine and the closing phenylalanine or tryptophan. The order of the fields is J gene, clone size, D gene, V gene, CDR3 DNA, CDR3 protein. A D gene is named only where the DNA matches it firmly. For some rows the clone size is stated as once, few or many, or as a class when expanded; others skip it.

j_call: TRBJ1-1
clone_size: -
d_call: TRBD1
v_call: TRBV6-5
cdr3_nt: TGTGCCATCCGGACAGGGGTGAACACTGAAGCTTTCTTT
cdr3_aa: CAIRTGVNTEAFF

j_call: TRBJ1-3
clone_size: -
d_call: TRBD1
v_call: TRBV25-1
cdr3_nt: TGTGCCAGCAGTTCCAGGGGGAACACCATATATTTT
cdr3_aa: CASSSRGNTIYF

j_call: TRBJ2-1
clone_size: once
d_call: -
v_call: TRBV6-6
cdr3_nt: TGTGCCAGCAGCTCGACAGTACCCTTGGATGAGCAGTTCTTC
cdr3_aa: CASSSTVPLDEQFF

j_call: TRBJ2-4
clone_size: -
d_call: -
v_call: TRBV19
cdr3_nt: TGTGCCAGTAGTATAGAGTCTTCGGGGCGGAACATTCAGTACTTC
cdr3_aa: CASSIESSGRNIQYF

j_call: TRBJ2-1
clone_size: -
d_call: -
v_call: TRBV12-1
cdr3_nt: TGTGCCAGCAGCTTTGAACCACTAGCGGGGGGGTACAATGAGCAGTTCTTC
cdr3_aa: CASSFEPLAGGYNEQFF

j_call: TRBJ1-4
clone_size: -
d_call: -
v_call: TRBV7-9
cdr3_nt: TGTGCCAGTTCGACAGGATTTAATGAAAAACTGTTTTTT
cdr3_aa: CASSTGFNEKLFF

j_call: TRBJ2-3
clone_size: -
d_call: TRBD2
v_call: TRBV7-3
cdr3_nt: TGTGCCAGCAGCCCGGGACTACCACCCACAGATACGCAGTATTTT
cdr3_aa: CASSPGLPPTDTQYF

j_call: TRBJ1-1
clone_size: once
d_call: -
v_call: TRBV18
cdr3_nt: TGTGCCAGCTCCCCGGGCTTAAACACTGAAGCTTTCTTT
cdr3_aa: CASSPGLNTEAFF

j_call: TRBJ2-5
clone_size: once
d_call: -
v_call: TRBV4-3
cdr3_nt: TGCGCCAGCAGCCAAGATATTAAGGGGTCCCCGTTTTCCTCCCAGTACTTC
cdr3_aa: CASSQDIKGSPFSSQYF

j_call: TRBJ2-4
clone_size: -
d_call: -
v_call: TRBV4-2
cdr3_nt: TGTGCCAGCAGCCAAGAGTCGACAGGATATTGGGACATTCAGTACTTC
cdr3_aa: CASSQESTGYWDIQYF

j_call: TRBJ1-1
clone_size: -
d_call: -
v_call: TRBV29-1
cdr3_nt: TGCAGCGTTGTATGGTCCGACACTGAAGCTTTCTTT
cdr3_aa: CSVVWSDTEAFF

j_call: TRBJ1-5
clone_size: -
d_call: -
v_call: TRBV7-3
cdr3_nt: TGTGCCAGCAGCCCAAGACATGGTGGGAGTCAGCCCCAGCATTTT
cdr3_aa: CASSPRHGGSQPQHF

j_call: TRBJ2-1
clone_size: -
d_call: TRBD1
v_call: TRBV24-1
cdr3_nt: TGTGCCACCAGGGACAGGGGAAACAATGAGCAGTTCTTC
cdr3_aa: CATRDRGNNEQFF

j_call: TRBJ1-1
clone_size: -
d_call: TRBD1
v_call: TRBV12-3/TRBV12-4
cdr3_nt: TGTGCCAGCAGGCTGACAGGGGCGGGAGAAGCTTTCTTT
cdr3_aa: CASRLTGAGEAFF

j_call: TRBJ2-1
clone_size: -
d_call: TRBD2
v_call: TRBV4-3
cdr3_nt: TGCGCCAGCAGCCAGACTTCTAGCGGGGATTACAATGAGCAGTTCTTC
cdr3_aa: CASSQTSSGDYNEQFF

j_call: TRBJ2-7
clone_size: -
d_call: -
v_call: TRBV25-1
cdr3_nt: TGTGCCAGCAGTGAATTGGCCCGGGGTGTAGGGTCCTCAGTCGAGCAGTACTTC
cdr3_aa: CASSELARGVGSSVEQYF

j_call: TRBJ2-7
clone_size: -
d_call: TRBD1
v_call: TRBV5-4
cdr3_nt: TGTGCCAGCAGCTCCCCACCGGGACAGGGGCCTTACGAGCAGTACTTC
cdr3_aa: CASSSPPGQGPYEQYF

j_call: TRBJ2-7
clone_size: -
d_call: -
v_call: TRBV29-1
cdr3_nt: TGCAGCGTTGACACGGGACGGAGCTCCTACGAGCAGTACTTC
cdr3_aa: CSVDTGRSSYEQYF

j_call: TRBJ2-1
clone_size: -
d_call: -
v_call: TRBV28
cdr3_nt: TGTGCCAGCAGCCGCGCGGATACTTGGGATGAGCAGTTCTTC
cdr3_aa: CASSRADTWDEQFF

j_call: TRBJ2-7
clone_size: -
d_call: TRBD1
v_call: TRBV18
cdr3_nt: TGTGCCAGCTCACCGGACAGGGTAATCGCCTACGAGCAGTACTTC
cdr3_aa: CASSPDRVIAYEQYF

j_call: TRBJ2-7
clone_size: once
d_call: -
v_call: TRBV6-2/TRBV6-3
cdr3_nt: TGTGCCAGCAGCTCCCCCTCCGGGGTCTACTACGAGCAGTACTTC
cdr3_aa: CASSSPSGVYYEQYF

j_call: TRBJ2-7
clone_size: -
d_call: -
v_call: TRBV27
cdr3_nt: TGTGCCAGCAGTTTATACGCGGGGGCCACCTACGAGCAGTACTTC
cdr3_aa: CASSLYAGATYEQYF

j_call: TRBJ2-5
clone_size: -
d_call: -
v_call: TRBV20-1
cdr3_nt: TGCAGTGCAGCGCAGGGGGAGACCCAGTACTTC
cdr3_aa: CSAAQGETQYF

j_call: TRBJ2-5
clone_size: -
d_call: -
v_call: TRBV27
cdr3_nt: TGTGCCAGCAGTTTGAGACGGACAGAAGGACAAGAGACCCAGTACTTC
cdr3_aa: CASSLRRTEGQETQYF

j_call: TRBJ1-1
clone_size: -
d_call: -
v_call: TRBV7-9
cdr3_nt: TGTGCCAGCAGACCTTTGGGCACTGAAGCTTTCTTT
cdr3_aa: CASRPLGTEAFF

j_call: TRBJ1-6
clone_size: -
d_call: TRBD1
v_call: TRBV18
cdr3_nt: TGTGCCAGCTCACCCGGACAGGATTCACCCCTCCACTTT
cdr3_aa: CASSPGQDSPLHF

j_call: TRBJ2-5
clone_size: -
d_call: TRBD2
v_call: TRBV9
cdr3_nt: TGTGCCAGCAGCGTCTCCGGGACTAGCGGGGTGGAGACCCAGTACTTC
cdr3_aa: CASSVSGTSGVETQYF

j_call: TRBJ1-4
clone_size: -
d_call: -
v_call: TRBV19
cdr3_nt: TGTGCCAGTAGTACCCACCGAGGGACAAAAGTTTTT
cdr3_aa: CASSTHRGTKVF

j_call: TRBJ1-1
clone_size: -
d_call: -
v_call: TRBV20-1
cdr3_nt: TGCAGTGCTAGTGGGTGGCCCATGAACACTGAAGCTTTCTTT
cdr3_aa: CSASGWPMNTEAFF

j_call: TRBJ1-2
clone_size: -
d_call: -
v_call: TRBV7-8
cdr3_nt: TGTGCCAGCAGGTTCACAGGGACCAACTATGGCTACACCTTC
cdr3_aa: CASRFTGTNYGYTF

j_call: TRBJ2-3
clone_size: -
d_call: -
v_call: TRBV24-1
cdr3_nt: TGTGCCACCAGTGGGCCCCTGCCAGATACGCAGTATTTT
cdr3_aa: CATSGPLPDTQYF

j_call: TRBJ2-2
clone_size: -
d_call: -
v_call: TRBV7-3
cdr3_nt: TGTGCCAGCAGCCCTGAAACAAGGGCCGGGGAGCTGTTTTTT
cdr3_aa: CASSPETRAGELFF

j_call: TRBJ2-1
clone_size: -
d_call: -
v_call: TRBV19
cdr3_nt: TGTGCCACTGAGGACCGGATAAATGAGCAGTTCTTC
cdr3_aa: CATEDRINEQFF

j_call: TRBJ2-1
clone_size: -
d_call: -
v_call: TRBV6-5
cdr3_nt: TGTGCCAGCACTAGACTGGGGCCTAGGAATGAGCAGTTCTTC
cdr3_aa: CASTRLGPRNEQFF

j_call: TRBJ1-2
clone_size: -
d_call: -
v_call: TRBV30
cdr3_nt: TGTGCCTGGAGCGTGTACAGGGAGTATGGCTACACCTTC
cdr3_aa: CAWSVYREYGYTF

j_call: TRBJ2-5
clone_size: -
d_call: TRBD1
v_call: TRBV7-8
cdr3_nt: TGTGCCAGCAGCTTACAGGGGGCTACCCAAGAGACCCAGTACTTC
cdr3_aa: CASSLQGATQETQYF

j_call: TRBJ1-2
clone_size: -
d_call: TRBD1
v_call: TRBV7-9
cdr3_nt: TGTGCCAGCAGCTTATTACAGGGGGCGCGTGGCTACACCTTC
cdr3_aa: CASSLLQGARGYTF

j_call: TRBJ1-1
clone_size: -
d_call: -
v_call: TRBV18
cdr3_nt: TGTGCCAGCTCACCAGTTGCGCAGAACACTGAAGCTTTCTTT
cdr3_aa: CASSPVAQNTEAFF

j_call: TRBJ2-5
clone_size: -
d_call: TRBD2
v_call: TRBV6-6
cdr3_nt: TGTGCCAGCAGTCCCCGCCGGGACTACTCCAGACAAGAGACCCAGTACTTC
cdr3_aa: CASSPRRDYSRQETQYF

j_call: TRBJ2-2
clone_size: -
d_call: -
v_call: TRBV10-3
cdr3_nt: TGTGCCATCACCCCGAGGGAGGAGCGTGGCACCGGGGAGCTGTTTTTT
cdr3_aa: CAITPREERGTGELFF

j_call: TRBJ2-6
clone_size: -
d_call: -
v_call: TRBV28
cdr3_nt: TGTGCCAGCAGTAATCAGGGCTCTGGGGCCAACGTCCTGACTTTC
cdr3_aa: CASSNQGSGANVLTF

j_call: TRBJ1-2
clone_size: -
d_call: -
v_call: TRBV7-9
cdr3_nt: TGTGCCAGCACCTCACGAGGGGGTCGGAACTATGGCTACACCTTC
cdr3_aa: CASTSRGGRNYGYTF